Presented here are 18 T cell receptor beta chains from one specimen sequenced in a study of cytomegalovirus exposure and HLA in healthy donors. The PCR used 60 Vbeta and 13 Jbeta primers. Generated by immunoSEQ multiplex PCR, the TCRdb table keeps only in-frame clones and is missing some. The data contain roughly 100,000 clones, 70% to 80% of them singletons. Material for sequencing was PBMCs. The receptors were gathered from a man aged 35 to 55 in good health and CMV-seronegative.

The chain carries TRBV7-9 and TRBJ1-1, with TRBD1 identical over 9 bases. Trimming removed 5 bases from V and 3 bases from J; junction bases left unmatched: 10. This CDR3 is built from 16 residues. The V gene's germline CDR1 is SEHNR and CDR2 FQNEAQ (reference sequence). The CDR3 region is CASSERQGVYDTEAFF. CDR3 nucleotide sequence: TGTGCCAGCAGCGAGCGACAGGGGGTTTACGACACTGAAGCTTTCTTT.

V and J are TRBV4-1 and TRBJ1-2; maybe TRBD1 (6 bases). There are 16 residues in the CDR3. V gave up 2 bases and J gave up 1 base, with 14 bases separating them. Looked up from germline, CDR1 is MGHRA and CDR2 is YSYEKL. CDR3 in amino acids: CASSQQGPRVNYGYTF. In DNA form, the CDR3 reads TGCGCCAGCAGCCAACAGGGGCCCCGGGTTAACTATGGCTACACCTTC.

This rearrangement joins TRBV6-6 to TRBJ2-5; 8 bases align to TRBD2. Germline trimming cut 7 bases from V and 5 bases from J; bases unmatched to any gene: 6. The germline V gene has CDR1 MNHNY and CDR2 SVGAGI (reference sequence). The CDR3 sequence is 13 residues long. The CDR3 DNA reads as TGTGCCAGCACCTCGGGGGGGATGGAGACCCAGTACTTC. Protein sequence: CASTSGGMETQYF.

This chain links TRBV7-8 with TRBJ2-7; 12 nucleotides match TRBD2. CDR1 and CDR2 (germline): SGHVS, FQNEAQ. The CDR3 loop spans 15 amino acids. V was pared by 5 bases and J by 6 bases, with 8 bases of the junction left unmatched. The CDR3 DNA reads as TGTGCCAGCAGCCACCCACTAGCGGGAGGAACCGAGCAGTACTTC. Translating it yields CASSHPLAGGTEQYF. Combining the CDR3 with reference TRBV7-8 and TRBJ2-7 gives the whole variable domain GAGVSQSPRYKVAKRGQDVALRCDPISGHVSLFWYQQALGQGPEFLTYFQNEAQLDKSGLPSDRFFAERPEGSVSTLKIQRTQQEDSAVYLCASSHPLAGGTEQYFGPGTRLTVT.

As DNA, the CDR3 is TGTGCCATCCGAAGAGAAGCGGGAGTGAGAAATGAGCAGTTCTTC. This gives the protein CAIRREAGVRNEQFF. The rearrangement joins TRBV6-1 to TRBJ2-1; 8 nucleotides line up with TRBD2. This CDR3 is 15 amino acids long. Germline V gene lookup returns CDR1 MNHNS and CDR2 SASEGT. J gave up 7 bases and V 10 bases, and 15 bases lay outside the gene matches.

The genes are TRBV6-5 and TRBJ1-6; D is perhaps TRBD1 (5 bases). V was shortened by 2 bases and J by 14 bases, with 19 bases between the two germline ends. Per germline, CDR1 MNHEY and CDR2 SVGAGI. The CDR3 is 15 amino acids. CDR3: CASSYGGTSLGALHF. The CDR3 region has the DNA TGTGCCAGCAGTTACGGGGGGACGTCCCTGGGTGCCCTCCACTTT.

This chain joins TRBV19 and TRBJ1-1; D is uncertain. Deletions cut 3 bases from V and 0 bases from J, with 11 bases between. The CDR3 extends over 15 amino acids. Germline V gene data show CDR1 as LNHDA and CDR2 as SQIVND (reference sequence). The CDR3 protein is CASSMGPGLNTEAFF. The CDR3 DNA reads TGTGCCAGTAGTATGGGTCCGGGGTTGAACACTGAAGCTTTCTTT.

Only one count was recorded for this clone. The V and J genes are TRBV7-9 and TRBJ2-1, with TRBD2 as a possible D gene (6 bases). Germline V CDR1 and CDR2: SEHNR, FQNEAQ (reference sequence). This CDR3 contains 15 residues. The V end was cut by 6 bases, the J end by 6 bases, with 18 bases between. The CDR3 nucleotides are TGTGCCAGCAGACCCCCGGCAGGAGGGAGCAATGAGCAGTTCTTC. Translation gives CASRPPAGGSNEQFF. Filled out from reference TRBV7-9 and TRBJ2-1, the complete variable domain reads DTGVSQNPRHKITKRGQNVTFRCDPISEHNRLYWYRQTLGQGPEFLTYFQNEAQLEKSRLLSDRFSAERPKGSFSTLEIQRTEQGDSAMYLCASRPPAGGSNEQFFGPGTRLTVL.

This chain uses TRBV19 with TRBJ1-2; D gene unclear. Between the trimmed V and J ends, which lost 5 bases and 4 bases, there was a span of 17 bases. CDR1 LNHDA and CDR2 SQIVND come from the germline V gene (reference sequence). The length of the CDR3 is 15 residues. The CDR3 loop is CASSLPGMGTYGYTF. In DNA form, the CDR3 reads TGTGCCAGTAGTCTTCCTGGCATGGGCACCTATGGCTACACCTTC.

There are a few counts of this clone. The rearrangement joins TRBV6-6 to TRBJ2-5, with 12 bases lining up with TRBD2. V dropped 5 bases and J dropped 5; count of bases not matched to a gene: 3. This CDR3 region has 14 residues. Germline V CDR1 and CDR2: MNHNY, SVGAGI (reference sequence). DNA for the CDR3: TGTGCCAGCAGTCTAGCGGGGGGGCTGGAGACCCAGTACTTC. This gives the protein CASSLAGGLETQYF.

The rearrangement uses TRBV2 and TRBJ1-4; D gene ambiguous. Germline CDR1 reads SNHLY; CDR2 reads FYNNEI. Trimming shortened V by 6 bases and J by 6 bases, and 20 bases separated the two germline ends. The CDR3 has 16 residues. The CDR3 nucleotides read TGTGCCAGCAGCCCCTTTAGCGGGGTCGGGGATGAAAAACTGTTTTTT. Translating gives CASSPFSGVGDEKLFF.

V gene TRBV5-6 combines with J gene TRBJ2-1; no definite D call. Germline V gives CDR1 SGHDT, CDR2 YYEEEE. Trimming shortened V by 0 bases and J by 9 bases, and 4 bases separated the two germline ends. The CDR3 extends over 11 amino acids. The CDR3 DNA follows: TGTGCCAGCAGCTTGGCCGGTGAGCAGTTCTTC. Protein product: CASSLAGEQFF.

The V call is TRBV6-6, the J call TRBJ2-7; 7 bases align to TRBD2. CDR1 is MNHNY, CDR2 SVGAGI, per germline (reference sequence). This CDR3 is built from 14 residues. V dropped 5 bases and J dropped 6; count of bases not matched to a gene: 10. The CDR3 loop reads CASSRTSAFLEQYF. CDR3 nucleotide sequence: TGTGCCAGCAGTCGGACTAGTGCCTTTCTCGAGCAGTACTTC.

This chain connects TRBV4-1 to TRBJ2-3, with a tentative D call TRBD2 (5 bases). Germline CDR1 is MGHRA and CDR2 is YSYEKL. Between the trimmed V and J ends, which lost 1 base and 6 bases, there was a span of 11 bases. The CDR3 length is 14 residues. This CDR3 is CASSQVGAADTQYF. CDR3 in DNA: TGCGCCAGCAGCCAAGTGGGAGCGGCGGATACGCAGTATTTT.

This clone was found a few times. The chain uses TRBV2 and TRBJ2-7; D not certain. The ends were cut back, 4 bases at V and 1 base at J, with 11 bases in the middle. The CDR3 spans 14 residues. The germline CDR1 and CDR2 sequences are SNHLY and FYNNEI. The CDR3 coding sequence is TGTGCCAGCAGTGTTGGCAGGTTATCCTACGAGCAGTACTTC. It is translated as CASSVGRLSYEQYF.

CDR3 residues: CASSHLGLEGDEQFF. In nucleotides, the CDR3 is TGCGCCAGCAGCCATTTAGGACTAGAAGGCGATGAGCAGTTCTTC. The chain links TRBV4-1 to TRBJ2-1; 7 bases line up with TRBD2. In germline, CDR1 is MGHRA, CDR2 YSYEKL. This CDR3 comprises 15 residues. The V and J ends lost 3 bases and 8 bases, in that order; junction bases with no gene match: 10.

CDR3 sequence: CASSIDNWDTDQPQHF. In DNA, the CDR3 is TGTGCCAGTAGTATAGATAATTGGGACACTGATCAGCCCCAGCATTTT. This chain links TRBV19 with TRBJ1-5; D might be TRBD1 (6 bases). V dropped 0 bases and J dropped 5 bases, with 14 bases sitting between them. Germline values: CDR1 LNHDA, CDR2 SQIVND (reference sequence). The CDR3 has 16 residues.

The V call is TRBV7-8, the J call TRBJ1-1; D unclear. Trimming cost V 1 base and J 3 bases, with 6 bases left between them. CDR1 and CDR2 (germline): SGHVS, FQNEAQ. CDR3 length equals 13 residues. Here the CDR3 reads CASSLESDTEAFF. For the CDR3, the DNA is TGTGCCAGCAGCTTAGAGTCGGACACTGAAGCTTTCTTT.